Described below is a single T cell receptor beta chain sequence and its context. This sample was taken from a study of blood T cell repertoires in COVID-19. Overall study context: T cells, B-cell-depleted T cells, or PBMCs provided the cDNA or gDNA that served as material.

Clones were sequenced by immunoSEQ multiplex PCR, and TCRdb holds only the in-frame ones, with some missing. The table has around 110,000 clones, about two thirds seen once. From germline, CDR1 is SGHDT and CDR2 YYEEEE. V was trimmed by 4 bases and J by 1 base, leaving 18 bases between them. The CDR3 is made up of 17 amino acids. The chain is built from TRBV5-6 and TRBJ1-5; TRBD1 is a possible D gene (6 bases). The sample consisted of peripheral blood. This clonotype was obtained from a human donor with acute or convalescent COVID-19. The donor label of this sample is uncertain. CDR3 loop: CASSHTTGFSSNQPQHF. CDR3 nucleotide sequence: TGTGCCAGCAGCCACACTACAGGGTTTTCGAGCAATCAGCCCCAGCATTTT.